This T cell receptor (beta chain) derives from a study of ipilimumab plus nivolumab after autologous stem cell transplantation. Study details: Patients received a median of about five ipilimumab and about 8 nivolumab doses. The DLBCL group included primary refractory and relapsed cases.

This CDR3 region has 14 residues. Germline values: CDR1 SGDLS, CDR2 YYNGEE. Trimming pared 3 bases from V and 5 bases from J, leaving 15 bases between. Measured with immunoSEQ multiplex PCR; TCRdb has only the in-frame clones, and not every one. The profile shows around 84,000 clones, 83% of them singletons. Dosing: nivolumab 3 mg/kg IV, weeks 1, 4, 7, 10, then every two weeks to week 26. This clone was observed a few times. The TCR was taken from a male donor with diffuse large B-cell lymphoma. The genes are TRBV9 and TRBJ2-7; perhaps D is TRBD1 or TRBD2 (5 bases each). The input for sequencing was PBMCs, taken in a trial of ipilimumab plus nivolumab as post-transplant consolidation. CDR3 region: CASSAEGLGDEQYF. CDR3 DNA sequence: TGTGCCAGCAGCGCTGAAGGTTTGGGGGACGAGCAGTACTTC.